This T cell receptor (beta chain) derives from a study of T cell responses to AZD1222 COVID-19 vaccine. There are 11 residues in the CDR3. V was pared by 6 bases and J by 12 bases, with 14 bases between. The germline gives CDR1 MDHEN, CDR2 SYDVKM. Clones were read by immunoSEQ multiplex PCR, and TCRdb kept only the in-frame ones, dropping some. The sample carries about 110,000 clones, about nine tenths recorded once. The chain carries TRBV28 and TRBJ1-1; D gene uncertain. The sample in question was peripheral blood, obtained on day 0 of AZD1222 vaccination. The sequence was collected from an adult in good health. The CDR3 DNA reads TGTGCCAGCAGCCGAGAACCCGTAACTTTCTTT. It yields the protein CASSREPVTFF.